This record concerns one T cell receptor (beta chain) sequence. As yet, its antigen is unknown. PCR was performed using 60 Vbeta and 13 Jbeta primers. Here immunoSEQ multiplex PCR was the method, and the copy in TCRdb shows in-frame clones only, minus some. The profile shows 100,000 to 150,000 clones, over 65% of them singletons. These data originate in a study of cytomegalovirus exposure and HLA in healthy donors. Findings of the study overall: Earlier analysis yielded a pattern in which most TCR beta V segments were productive about 90% or about 30% of the time. By a later analysis, the bulk of CMV-associated TCR beta chains appeared HLA-restricted. Per a later analysis, 15,000 to 20,000 TCR beta sequences showed association with HLA alleles at 0.05 false discovery rate. Compared with the roughly 670-donor mean, an Asian-associated ancestry cluster reportedly had fewer N-insertions, according to a later analysis.

Sequencing input: PBMCs. The receptor was derived from a man aged 18 to 29 in good health and CMV-seronegative.

CDR3 region: CASSETSGGNNEQFF. As DNA, the CDR3 is TGTGCCAGCAGTGAGACCAGCGGGGGCAACAATGAGCAGTTCTTC. The chain employs TRBV6-4 and TRBJ2-1; 8 bases match TRBD2. This CDR3 region has 15 residues. Trimming took 3 bases from V and 5 from J; bases not matched to a gene: 6. Germline V lookup: CDR1 MRHNA, CDR2 SNTAGT.